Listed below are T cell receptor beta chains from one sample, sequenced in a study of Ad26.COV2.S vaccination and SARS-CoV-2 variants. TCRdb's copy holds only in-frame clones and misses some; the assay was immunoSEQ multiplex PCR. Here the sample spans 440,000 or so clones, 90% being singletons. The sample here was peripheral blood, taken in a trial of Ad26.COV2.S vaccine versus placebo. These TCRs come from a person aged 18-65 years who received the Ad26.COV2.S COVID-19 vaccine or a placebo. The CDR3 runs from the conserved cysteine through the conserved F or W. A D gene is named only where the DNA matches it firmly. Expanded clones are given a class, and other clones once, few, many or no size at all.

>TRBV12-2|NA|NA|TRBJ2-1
CASRLVAQSGSHNEQFF
TGTGCAAGTCGCTTAGTCGCCCAGAGCGGGAGCCACAATGAGCAGTTCTTC
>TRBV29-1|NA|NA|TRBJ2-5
CSVAGLGPNTQETQYF
TGCAGCGTTGCGGGCCTCGGGCCTAACACCCAAGAGACCCAGTACTTC
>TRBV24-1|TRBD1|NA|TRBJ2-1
CATSALPGDRGQGEQFF
TGTGCCACCAGTGCCCTTCCTGGGGACAGGGGGCAAGGTGAGCAGTTCTTC
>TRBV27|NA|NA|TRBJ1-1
CASSLSGSIGGMNTEAFF
TGTGCCAGCAGTTTATCTGGGTCGATCGGGGGGATGAACACTGAAGCTTTCTTT
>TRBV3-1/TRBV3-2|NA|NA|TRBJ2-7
CASSRAQGLGSYEQYF
TGTGCCAGCAGCCGCGCCCAGGGATTAGGCTCCTACGAGCAGTACTTC
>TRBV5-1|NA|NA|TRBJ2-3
CASSLVADTQYF
TGCGCCAGCAGCTTGGTTGCAGATACGCAGTATTTT
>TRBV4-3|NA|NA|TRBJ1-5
CASSQSTVTNQPQHF
TGCGCCAGCAGCCAATCAACAGTCACTAATCAGCCCCAGCATTTT
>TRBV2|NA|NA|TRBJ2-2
CASRFEVAEYPHTGELFF
TGTGCCAGCAGGTTTGAGGTCGCCGAATACCCCCACACCGGGGAGCTGTTTTTT
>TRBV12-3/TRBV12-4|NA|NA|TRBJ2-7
CASRQGSYEQYF
TGTGCCAGCAGACAGGGTTCCTACGAGCAGTACTTC
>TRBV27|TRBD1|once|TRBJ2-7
CASSLSGTGIFEQYF
TGTGCCAGCAGTTTAAGCGGGACAGGGATCTTTGAGCAGTACTTC
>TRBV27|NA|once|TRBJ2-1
CASSNGGGYNEQFF
TGTGCCAGCAGTAACGGGGGCGGATACAATGAGCAGTTCTTC
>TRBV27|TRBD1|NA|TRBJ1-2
CASSRTGLNQGYTF
TGTGCCAGCAGCCGGACAGGACTGAATCAAGGCTACACCTTC
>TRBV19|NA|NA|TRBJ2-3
CASAGSTDTQYF
TGTGCCAGCGCAGGGAGCACAGATACGCAGTATTTT
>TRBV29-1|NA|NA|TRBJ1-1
CSVRLKNTEAFF
TGCAGCGTTCGGCTCAAGAACACTGAAGCTTTCTTT
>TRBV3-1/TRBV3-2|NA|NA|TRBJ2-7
CASSQAQGPYEQYF
TGTGCCAGCAGCCAAGCCCAGGGTCCCTACGAGCAGTACTTC
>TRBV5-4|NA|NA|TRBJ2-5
CASSFAGETQYF
TGTGCCAGCAGCTTCGCGGGAGAGACCCAGTACTTC